Included here is one T cell receptor beta chain sequence, with context. This entry comes from a study of PD-L1 blockade in urothelial cancer. Study information: Patients' prior chemotherapy regimens numbered 0 to 3.

The CDR3 spans 14 residues. V was clipped by 5 bases and J by 10 bases, with 18 bases between them. Per germline, CDR1 MNHEY and CDR2 SMNVEV (reference sequence). TCRdb keeps only in-frame clones here, not all; method: immunoSEQ multiplex PCR. The sample shows some 54,000 clones, about 80% of them seen only once. This chain connects TRBV27 to TRBJ2-1; D may be TRBD2 (5 bases). Source: PBMCs, taken around atezolizumab (anti-PD-L1) treatment. The sequence came from a man aged 40-49 years with urothelial cancer. The CDR3 DNA reads as TGTGCCAGCAGTCCCCAATTGGCTAGAGGGGAGCAGTTCTTC. Amino acids: CASSPQLARGEQFF.